This T cell receptor beta chain was sequenced in a study of OX40 agonist ivuxolimab in advanced cancers. About the investigation overall: Ivuxolimab, which targeted the costimulatory receptor OX40 (CD134), was an agonistic, fully human IgG2 monoclonal antibody. The monotherapy dose-escalation portion (N of about 49 patients) of the phase I ivuxolimab trial is reported in the paper. Partial responses occurred in three dose-escalation patients: two with cutaneous melanoma and one with hepatocellular carcinoma. In the dose-escalation cohort, 82.7% of patients were male, and the mean age was roughly 60 years with a range of roughly 20 to 85. Prior anti-PD-1, anti-PD-L1 or anti-CTLA-4 therapy was permitted, and checkpoint inhibitors had been received by roughly 40% of dose-escalation patients. Intravenous ivuxolimab was administered to patients every 2 weeks at six dose levels: 0.01, 0.1, 0.3, 1.5, 3 and 10 mg/kg. Peripheral TCRbeta sequencing aimed to test whether ivuxolimab altered TCR sequence diversity and caused clonal T-cell expansion. Of the 52 patients in dose escalation, some 19 had hepatocellular carcinoma, about 15 had melanoma, 9 had renal cell carcinoma and 9 had head and neck cancer.

Patients with autoimmune disease history or receiving systemic immunosuppression were excluded from the trial. Peripheral blood for TCR sequencing was drawn from every dose cohort at baseline, at cycle 4 day 1 and at cycle 7 day 1. The samples were drawn from a first-in-human, open-label, multicenter phase I dose-escalation trial of ivuxolimab. The trial enrolled adults with locally advanced or metastatic head and neck squamous cell, hepatocellular, melanoma or renal cell carcinoma. CD4+ and CD8+ T cells were sorted separately from peripheral blood before TCR sequencing. Study-wide findings and limitations: At doses of 0.1 to 3.0 mg/kg, clonal expansion of both CD4+ and CD8+ blood T cells was observed from baseline to week 6. In the 0.1-3.0 mg/kg groups, partial responders were among the patients with the lowest normalized peripheral clonal expansion, particularly in CD8+ T cells. Low levels of normalized T-cell clonal expansion were also seen in some nonresponding patients. On average, CD8+ T cells showed more expanded clones than CD4+ T cells after ivuxolimab. Antigen specificity was not determined for the clonally expanded peripheral T cells.

Taken from the germline V gene (reference sequence), the CDR1 and CDR2 loops are LNHDA and SQIVND. Inclusive of the bounding cysteine and phenylalanine, the CDR3 is 16 residues long. The kept DNA is CDR3 alone, 48 bases in frame from the first base. At the junction V is shortened by 1 base and J by 6 bases, with 13 bases in between. A note on this clone: What this receptor recognizes is not known. Within one base of it there is no much larger clone, and no base qualities were kept.

Genomic DNA was extracted from sorted cells for sequencing of the TCRbeta CDR3 region. TCRbeta CDR3 regions were sequenced using the immunoSEQ Assay. This is the immuneACCESS table as TCRdb keeps it, with only in-frame sequences that have V and J called. A part of the clones is gone; compared with another copy, unresolved V genes explain less than half, and the rest is unexplained. The sample includes over 65,000 clones, with 75% to 90% observed a single time. The ten largest clones capture less than 2.5% of the sample. The source is an adult with an advanced solid tumor such as melanoma, head and neck, liver or kidney cancer. Recombination connected TRBV19 to TRBJ2-6; the D region may be TRBD1 or TRBD2, each matching 5 bases equally. The material sequenced was CD4+ or CD8+ T cells sorted from blood, taken in a trial of the OX40 agonist ivuxolimab. The nucleotides are TGTGCCAGTAGTATAGGAGGGGTGAACGAGGCCAACGTCCTGACTTTC. The translation is CASSIGGVNEANVLTF. The entire variable domain, with the stretches around the CDR3 drawn from the reference TRBV19 and TRBJ2-6 proteins, is DGGITQSPKYLFRKEGQNVTLSCEQNLNHDAMYWYRQDPGQGLRLIYYSQIVNDFQKGDIAEGYSVSREKKESFPLTVTSAQKNPTAFYLCASSIGGVNEANVLTFGAGSRLTVL.